This TCR beta chain appears in the sequencing data of a study of molecular identifiers for immune sequencing clone quantification. This clonotype was detected only a few times. The antigen is undetermined. Germline V gene data show CDR1 as LGHNA and CDR2 as YSLEER. Trimming stripped 0 bases from V and 7 bases from J, with 4 bases between. This CDR3 has 12 amino acids. TCRdb analysed the PCR reads with MiXCR anew, one entry per CDR3 protein. The profile shows approximately 40,000 distinct CDR3 sequences, roughly 18% of them singletons. Sorted naive CD8 T cells were those defined as CD8+CD4-CCR7+CD45RA+. Whole-study results and caveats: Molecules of identical TCR sharing a barcode could underestimate highly expanded clone sizes. Whereas naive cells kept under 1% of molecules in clones above 20 RNA copies, such clones held over 98% in effectors. Reportedly, one cell's Jurkat TCR RNA was detected within 1,200,000 naive CD8 cells.

Material: naive CD8+ T cells from blood, with Jurkat cell RNA spiked in. As to subset: FACS-sorted CD8+CD4-CCR7+CD45RA+ naive T cells. The genes are TRBV4-3 and TRBJ2-1; no firm D call. This receptor was taken from a human donor in good health. Some libraries in this study had Jurkat cell RNA spiked in. The CDR3 loop reads CASSQEGNEQFF. The CDR3 DNA reads as TGCGCCAGCAGCCAAGAAGGAAATGAGCAGTTCTTC.